This T cell receptor beta chain was found in a study of breast tumors, draining lymph nodes, adjacent tissues. Study results and limitations: That most tumor T cells come from lymph nodes remained unproven. Compared with lymph nodes, tumors were less diverse; compared with nontumor tissue, more. Luminal-like breast cancer showed significantly higher tumor–nontumor repertoire similarity than basal-like.

This clonotype was counted at least ten times. Its matching antigen is unknown. TCRdb passed the multiplex PCR reads through MiXCR, listing each CDR3 protein once. The sample has some 130,000 distinct CDR3 sequences, roughly 21% seen once. CDR3 length: 14 amino acids. Germline V lookup: CDR1 MDHEN, CDR2 SYDVKM. V was trimmed by 5 bases and J by 4 bases, leaving 11 bases between them. The lymph nodes were axillary draining lymph nodes from breast cancer patients. The specimen sequenced was axillary lymph node tissue. The rearrangement links TRBV28 to TRBJ1-4; tentatively, D is TRBD1 (5 bases). The sequence was obtained from a female donor with breast cancer. Some clones in this sample may be carry-over from other donors' samples. CDR3 sequence (DNA): TGTGCCAGCAGTGATCCGGGGCGTAATGAAAAACTGTTTTTT. This gives the protein CASSDPGRNEKLFF.